These 25 T cell receptor beta chains were sequenced from one sample in a study of blood T cell repertoires in COVID-19. The data were produced by immunoSEQ multiplex PCR, yet TCRdb's version contains in-frame clones alone and is incomplete. The sample carries about 50,000 clones, around 82% recorded once. Sequenced: peripheral blood. The receptors shown here come from a woman aged 60-75 years with acute or convalescent COVID-19.

J is TRBJ1-2 and V is TRBV27; D possibly corresponds to TRBD1 (5 bases). Deletions cut 6 bases from V and 4 bases from J, with 12 bases between. The CDR3 is 13 amino acids. From germline, CDR1 is MNHEY and CDR2 SMNVEV (reference sequence). CDR3 bases: TGTGCCAGCAGGGGCGACAGAGCCTATGGCTACACCTTC. Protein: CASRGDRAYGYTF.

The rearrangement links TRBV7-9 to TRBJ1-3; 9 bases align to TRBD1. CDR1 and CDR2 (germline): SEHNR, FQNEAQ (reference sequence). The CDR3 is 15 amino acids. Trimming took 5 bases from V and 7 from J; bases not matched to a gene: 9. CDR3 bases: TGTGCCAGCAGCCCTTGGACAGGGGAAAGGAACACCATATATTTT. Translating gives CASSPWTGERNTIYF.

V usage is TRBV11-3 and J usage is TRBJ1-5; D may be TRBD1 (5 bases). Germline V gene sequence: CDR1 SGHNT, CDR2 YENEEA. V lost 4 bases to trimming and J lost 1 base, with 20 bases between them. The CDR3 contains 18 residues. CDR3 nucleotides: TGTGCCAGCAGCTCCGGTGGGGGGGGGTCTCTGAGCAATCAGCCCCAGCATTTT. Translation gives CASSSGGGGSLSNQPQHF. The full variable domain, completed using reference TRBV11-3 and TRBJ1-5, is EAGVVQSPRYKIIEKKQPVAFWCNPISGHNTLYWYLQNLGQGPELLIRYENEEAVDDSQLPKDRFSAERLKGVDSTLKIQPAELGDSAVYLCASSSGGGGSLSNQPQHFGDGTRLSIL.

The chain joins TRBV9 to TRBJ2-2, with a tentative D call TRBD2 (6 bases). The germline V gene encodes CDR1 SGDLS and CDR2 YYNGEE. V gave up 0 bases and J gave up 4 bases, with 10 bases separating them. The CDR3 is 15 residues long. CDR3 DNA: TGTGCCAGCAGCGTAGGGGGCGGGGTCACCGGGGAGCTGTTTTTT. This encodes CASSVGGGVTGELFF.

The chain uses TRBV3-1 (or the pseudogene TRBV3-2) and TRBJ1-2; weak D call: TRBD1 (5 bases). CDR1 and CDR2 (germline): LGHDT, YNNKEL (reference sequence). The CDR3 runs to 12 residues. V dropped 5 bases and J dropped 8 bases, with 12 bases sitting between them. CDR3 in DNA: TGTGCCAGCAGCTCCCAGGGCCGCGGCTACACCTTC. This encodes CASSSQGRGYTF.

This sequence joins TRBV29-1 and TRBJ2-3, with 7 bases lining up with TRBD1. Germline V gene sequence: CDR1 SQVTM, CDR2 ANQGSEA. The junction had 8 bases not matched to a gene; V was cut back by 7 bases and J by 4 bases. The CDR3 has 13 amino acids. CDR3 residues: CSADRAGSDTQYF. The CDR3 region has the DNA TGCAGCGCTGACAGGGCCGGTTCAGATACGCAGTATTTT.

The chain uses TRBV6-6 and TRBJ2-1, with 10 bases fitting TRBD1. CDR3 length: 16 residues. From germline, CDR1 is MNHNY and CDR2 SVGAGI (reference sequence). Unmatched junction bases numbered 14, after V lost 9 bases and J lost 6 bases. CDR3 residues: CASTQYRDRGFNEQFF. CDR3 nucleotides: TGTGCCAGTACACAATACCGGGACAGGGGCTTCAATGAGCAGTTCTTC.

In this sample, this clone turned up a few times. The rearrangement joins TRBV3-1 (or the pseudogene TRBV3-2) to TRBJ2-7, with TRBD2 matching over 10 bases. Germline lookup yields CDR1 LGHDT and CDR2 YNNKEL (reference sequence). CDR3 size: 18 residues. V lost 5 bases and J lost 4; bases outside the gene matches: 17. The CDR3 DNA reads as TGTGCCAGCAGCTCCACCCTCGGCGCTAGCGGGAGCATGTACGAGCAGTACTTC. Translated: CASSSTLGASGSMYEQYF.

The rearrangement joins TRBV23-1 to TRBJ2-1; D remains unclear. TRBV23-1 is recorded as an ORF, its role being uncertain. The germline V and J ends were trimmed by 0 bases and 7 bases, with 4 bases remaining between them. The CDR3 has 12 amino acids. Here the CDR3 reads CASSQSSNEQFF. CDR3 nucleotides: TGCGCCAGCAGTCAATCTTCAAATGAGCAGTTCTTC.

This sequence joins TRBV15 and TRBJ1-4, with 9 bases matching TRBD1. With 1 base clipped from V and 8 bases from J, the junction kept 5 bases outside the gene matches. The CDR3 is 15 residues long. Looked up from germline, CDR1 is LNHNV and CDR2 is YYDKDF (reference sequence). The CDR3 region has the DNA TGTGCCACCAGCAGAGGTCAGGACAGGGGCGAAAAACTGTTTTTT. Translation gives CATSRGQDRGEKLFF.

The rearrangement links TRBV5-1 to TRBJ2-2, with 8 bases identical to TRBD1. This CDR3 comprises 15 residues. Germline trimming cut 3 bases from V and 4 bases from J; bases unmatched to any gene: 5. The germline V gene has CDR1 SGHRS and CDR2 YFSETQ. In nucleotides, the CDR3 is TGCGCCAGCAGCTGGACACAGGGGGTCACCGGGGAGCTGTTTTTT. It encodes CASSWTQGVTGELFF.

This chain links TRBV7-2 with TRBJ2-7; 12 bases match TRBD2. The length of the CDR3 is 15 residues. Trimming cost V 5 bases and J 4 bases; bases outside gene matches: 6. Germline V gene sequence: CDR1 SGHTA, CDR2 FQGNSA. This CDR3 reads CASSAPTSGSYEQYF. In nucleotides, the CDR3 is TGTGCCAGCAGCGCCCCGACTAGCGGGAGTTACGAGCAGTACTTC. Complete variable domain (other parts from reference TRBV7-2 and TRBJ2-7): GAGVSQSPSNKVTEKGKDVELRCDPISGHTALYWYRQSLGQGLEFLIYFQGNSAPDKSGLPSDRFSAERTGGSVSTLTIQRTQQEDSAVYLCASSAPTSGSYEQYFGPGTRLTVT.

The genes are TRBV19 and TRBJ2-1, with 7 bases fitting TRBD2. Germline lookup yields CDR1 LNHDA and CDR2 SQIVND (reference sequence). With 3 bases clipped from V and 9 bases from J, the junction kept 2 bases outside the gene matches. The CDR3 is 12 residues long. The CDR3 is CASSMRGSEQFF. The CDR3 DNA follows: TGTGCCAGTAGTATGCGGGGGAGTGAGCAGTTCTTC.

The chain uses TRBV5-6 and TRBJ1-6; D not certain. Germline V gene lookup returns CDR1 SGHDT and CDR2 YYEEEE. This CDR3 has 16 amino acids. Trimming took off 4 bases at V and 1 base at J, with 12 bases between the two ends. This CDR3 is CASSGLRGSYNSPLHF. CDR3 DNA: TGTGCCAGCAGCGGCTTGCGGGGATCCTATAATTCACCCCTCCACTTT. The variable domain in full, with the rest retrieved from reference TRBV5-6 and TRBJ1-6, is DAGVTQSPTHLIKTRGQQVTLRCSPKSGHDTVSWYQQALGQGPQFIFQYYEEEERQRGNFPDRFSGHQFPNYSSELNVNALLLGDSALYLCASSGLRGSYNSPLHFGNGTRLTVT.

The rearrangement links TRBV28 to TRBJ2-3; 11 bases fit TRBD2. The CDR3 is 17 amino acids. The ends lost 3 bases at V and 0 bases at J; junction bases unmatched: 5. CDR1 and CDR2 from the germline V gene are MDHEN and SYDVKM. CDR3 coding DNA: TGTGCCAGCAGTTTCGATAGGACTAGCGGGAGCACAGATACGCAGTATTTT. Protein: CASSFDRTSGSTDTQYF.

The chain links TRBV5-5 to TRBJ1-1, with 7 nucleotides matching TRBD1. The length of the CDR3 is 17 residues. Trimming took 2 bases from V and 7 from J; bases not matched to a gene: 17. In germline, CDR1 is SGHKS, CDR2 YYEKEE (reference sequence). Here the CDR3 DNA reads TGTGCCAGCAGCTTTCGAGATAGATCAGGGGGTATCGTTGAAGCTTTCTTT. Translated: CASSFRDRSGGIVEAFF.

Worth noting for this clone: Other nucleotide sequences from this sample produce the same CDR3. The chain joins TRBV3-1 (or the pseudogene TRBV3-2) to TRBJ1-2; D is unclear. Deletions cut 1 base from V and 3 bases from J, with 6 bases between. The CDR3 loop spans 13 amino acids. Germline CDR1 and CDR2: LGHDT and YNNKEL (reference sequence). The CDR3 loop reads CASSQGRDYGYTF. The CDR3 bases are TGTGCCAGCAGCCAAGGACGGGACTATGGCTACACCTTC.

V is TRBV5-8 and J is TRBJ2-7, with 7 bases aligning to TRBD1. The germline gives CDR1 SGHTS, CDR2 YDEGEE. The CDR3 is made up of 15 amino acids. V lost 3 bases and J lost 3; bases outside the gene matches: 9. CDR3 DNA: TGTGCCAGCAGCTCGGGACAGCTAATGAACTACGAGCAGTACTTC. Its translation: CASSSGQLMNYEQYF. Full variable domain (missing parts from reference TRBV5-8 and TRBJ2-7): EAGVTQSPTHLIKTRGQQATLRCSPISGHTSVYWYQQALGLGLQFLLWYDEGEERNRGNFPPRFSGRQFPNYSSELNVNALELEDSALYLCASSSGQLMNYEQYFGPGTRLTVT.

The chain carries TRBV5-1 and TRBJ2-5; 8 bases align to TRBD1. The V segment lost 4 bases and the J segment 5 bases; nucleotides outside the gene matches: 16. CDR3 length equals 17 residues. Germline V gene sequence: CDR1 SGHRS, CDR2 YFSETQ. This CDR3 reads CASSLMVGQGAAETQYF. The CDR3 DNA follows: TGCGCCAGCAGCCTTATGGTAGGGCAGGGGGCTGCGGAGACCCAGTACTTC.

In its sample, this clone was seen a few times. The chain uses TRBV28 and TRBJ1-5; D is perhaps TRBD1 (5 bases). Germline V gene data show CDR1 as MDHEN and CDR2 as SYDVKM. Trimming pared 9 bases from V and 3 bases from J, leaving 18 bases between. This CDR3 region has 15 residues. CDR3 DNA: TGTGCCAGTAGATTAGAAGACAGTTTCAATCAGCCCCAGCATTTT. Protein product: CASRLEDSFNQPQHF.

The chain recombines TRBV29-1 with TRBJ2-5, with 8 bases that match TRBD1. The CDR3 runs 15 residues. J was trimmed by 5 bases and V by 6 bases; bases with no gene match: 14. From germline, CDR1 is SQVTM and CDR2 ANQGSEA. The DNA for the CDR3 is TGCAGCGTCATACCAAACAGGGGGTTGCGGGAGACCCAGTACTTC. It specifies CSVIPNRGLRETQYF.

The CDR3 here is CASSEDRNQPQHF. As DNA, the CDR3 is TGTGCCAGCAGCGAGGACAGAAATCAGCCCCAGCATTTT. The chain joins TRBV7-8 to TRBJ1-5; TRBD1 is a possible D gene (6 bases). The V gene's germline CDR1 is SGHVS and CDR2 FQNEAQ. V lost 5 bases and J lost 4, with 9 bases in between. The CDR3 totals 13 residues.

The rearrangement uses TRBV5-1 and TRBJ2-1; 12 bases agree with TRBD2. This CDR3 region has 16 residues. Germline trimming cut 1 base from V and 3 bases from J; bases unmatched to any gene: 2. Germline V gene data show CDR1 as SGHRS and CDR2 as YFSETQ. This CDR3 reads CASSLTSGGIYNEQFF. The CDR3 DNA reads TGCGCCAGCAGCTTGACTAGCGGGGGGATCTACAATGAGCAGTTCTTC.

The chain is built from TRBV15 and TRBJ1-2, with 7 nucleotides matching TRBD1. The CDR3 consists of 18 residues. Germline loops: CDR1 LNHNV, CDR2 YYDKDF (reference sequence). After removal of 1 base from V and 3 bases from J, the junction contained 14 bases not matched to a gene. This chain's CDR3 is CATSRVPTGNEGDYGYTF. In nucleotides, the CDR3 is TGTGCCACCAGCAGAGTACCGACAGGGAATGAGGGTGACTATGGCTACACCTTC.

This clone was recorded only once. The CDR3 coding sequence is TGTGCCAGCAGTTTTGTTGCGGGAGCCCTAAACTACAATGAGCAGTTCTTC. It encodes CASSFVAGALNYNEQFF. The chain is built from TRBV5-4 and TRBJ2-1; TRBD2 agrees at 7 bases. V lost 5 bases and J lost 3; bases outside the gene matches: 14. Per the germline V gene, CDR1 is SGHNT and CDR2 is YYREEE (reference sequence). The CDR3 consists of 17 residues.